The rows below give T cell receptor beta chains drawn from one sample of a study of T cells after yellow fever vaccination. TCRdb re-called the 5' RACE reads through MiXCR, storing one row per CDR3 protein. Among 500,000 to 650,000 distinct CDR3 sequences, about a sixth were seen once, and the ten largest hold 15% to 20%. The source material was PBMCs, sampled about 5 days after the first yellow fever vaccination. The origin of the receptors is a man aged 18-30 years who received the YFV17D yellow fever vaccine. CDR3s include the opening cysteine and the closing phenylalanine or tryptophan. A D gene is named only where the DNA matches it firmly. Size tells how often a clone was seen (once, few, many) or the class of an expanded clone, and some rows leave it out.

clone_size | j_call | d_call | v_call | cdr3_aa | cdr3_nt
few | TRBJ1-1 | - | TRBV4-2 | CASSQVHIDTEAFF | TGTGCCAGCAGCCAAGTCCACATTGACACTGAAGCTTTCTTT
few | TRBJ1-2 | TRBD1 | TRBV3-1 | CASSWGQGGNYGYTF | TGTGCCAGCAGCTGGGGACAGGGAGGAAACTATGGCTACACCTTC
- | TRBJ1-4 | - | TRBV5-4 | CASSASGQFINEKLFF | TGTGCCAGCAGCGCGTCAGGACAGTTCATTAATGAAAAACTGTTTTTT
few | TRBJ2-1 | TRBD2 | TRBV20-1 | CSASGTSGGHYNEQFF | TGCAGTGCCAGCGGGACTAGCGGGGGGCATTACAATGAGCAGTTCTTC
many | TRBJ2-1 | - | TRBV4-2 | CASSPGSGSYNEQFF | TGTGCCAGCAGCCCGGGGTCCGGCTCCTACAATGAGCAGTTCTTC
- | TRBJ2-3 | - | TRBV11-2 | CASRQGGTDTQYF | TGTGCCAGCCGCCAAGGGGGCACAGATACGCAGTATTTT
- | TRBJ1-5 | - | TRBV27 | CASSWTVDQPQHF | TGTGCCAGCAGTTGGACAGTCGATCAGCCCCAGCATTTT
- | TRBJ2-3 | - | TRBV19 | CATSDYTDTQYF | TGTGCCACCTCGGACTACACAGATACGCAGTATTTT
few | TRBJ2-5 | - | TRBV5-1 | CASRGIGTPYQETQYF | TGCGCCAGCAGAGGAATAGGCACCCCGTACCAAGAGACCCAGTACTTC
- | TRBJ2-7 | TRBD1 | TRBV5-5 | CASSPMGTVYEQYF | TGTGCCAGCAGCCCCATGGGGACAGTTTACGAGCAGTACTTC
- | TRBJ1-1 | - | TRBV5-1 | CASSLDKANTEAFF | TGCGCCAGCAGCTTGGACAAGGCGAACACTGAAGCTTTCTTT
few | TRBJ2-1 | TRBD2 | TRBV5-1 | CASSLGGGGLAYNEQFF | TGCGCCAGCAGCTTGGGGGGCGGGGGGCTCGCCTACAATGAGCAGTTCTTC
few | TRBJ2-1 | - | TRBV7-2 | CASSSQGDEQFF | TGTGCCAGCAGCTCACAGGGCGATGAGCAGTTCTTC
few | TRBJ2-5 | - | TRBV4-1 | CASSQRGAEQETQYF | TGCGCCAGCAGCCAAAGGGGGGCGGAACAAGAGACCCAGTACTTC
- | TRBJ2-3 | TRBD2 | TRBV9 | CASSVGTSGENADTQYF | TGTGCCAGCAGCGTAGGGACTAGCGGGGAAAACGCAGATACGCAGTATTTT
- | TRBJ2-4 | - | TRBV12-3/TRBV12-4 | CASSPDLAKNIQYF | TGTGCCAGCAGCCCAGATCTAGCCAAAAACATTCAGTACTTC
- | TRBJ2-3 | - | TRBV5-5 | CASSLLGGGGTDTQYF | TGTGCCAGCAGCTTGCTCGGGGGCGGCGGCACAGATACGCAGTATTTT
few | TRBJ1-1 | - | TRBV7-9 | CASSPSQGSVTEAFF | TGTGCCAGCAGCCCCTCCCAGGGGTCAGTCACTGAAGCTTTCTTT
- | TRBJ2-4 | - | TRBV21-1 | CASSKGWGRCGKNIQYF | TGTGCCAGCAGCAAAGGCTGGGGGCGGTGTGGCAAAAACATTCAGTACTTC
- | TRBJ2-2 | TRBD1 | TRBV6-2/TRBV6-3 | CASRQLDRGRNTGELFF | TGTGCCAGCAGACAGCTTGACAGGGGAAGAAACACCGGGGAGCTGTTTTTT
- | TRBJ2-5 | - | TRBV7-9 | CASSRDAGTQHF | TGTGCCAGCAGCCGAGATGCGGGGACCCAGCACTTC
once | TRBJ1-5 | - | TRBV5-1 | CASRLARGYQPQHF | TGCGCCAGCAGACTGGCCAGGGGTTATCAGCCCCAGCATTTT
few | TRBJ2-1 | TRBD1 | TRBV4-3 | CASSGTVAYNEQFF | TGCGCCAGCAGCGGGACAGTAGCTTACAATGAGCAGTTCTTC
many | TRBJ2-3 | - | TRBV4-1 | CASSQGDSTDTQYF | TGCGCCAGCAGCCAAGGGGACAGCACAGATACGCAGTATTTT
few | TRBJ2-7 | - | TRBV14 | CASSQERHFEQYF | TGTGCCAGCAGCCAAGAGCGCCACTTTGAGCAGTACTTC
few | TRBJ1-4 | - | TRBV5-1 | CASSFEEKLFF | TGCGCCAGCAGCTTTGAGGAAAAACTGTTTTTT
- | TRBJ1-5 | TRBD1 | TRBV12-3/TRBV12-4 | CASRGQGRFNKPQHF | TGTGCCAGCAGGGGACAGGGAAGATTCAATAAGCCCCAGCATTTT
few | TRBJ1-2 | - | TRBV11-2 | CASSLGGLPGGYTF | TGTGCCAGCAGCTTAGGGGGGCTCCCCGGCGGCTACACCTTC
- | TRBJ2-1 | TRBD2 | TRBV18 | CASSPSGGGRIYNEQFF | TGTGCCAGCTCACCCTCTGGCGGGGGGCGTATCTACAATGAGCAGTTCTTC
- | TRBJ2-3 | TRBD2 | TRBV12-5 | CASGPSGVSTDTQYF | TGTGCTAGTGGCCCTAGCGGGGTGAGCACAGATACGCAGTATTTT
- | TRBJ1-5 | - | TRBV12-3/TRBV12-4 | CASSRKGLDQPQHF | TGTGCCAGCAGCCGAAAGGGGTTAGATCAGCCCCAGCATTTT
few | TRBJ2-4 | - | TRBV4-3 | CASSQDGVAKNIQYF | TGCGCCAGCAGCCAAGACGGGGTAGCCAAAAACATTCAGTACTTC
- | TRBJ2-5 | - | TRBV20-1 | CSGGAPLPKETQYF | TGCAGTGGGGGGGCACCCTTACCCAAAGAGACCCAGTACTTC
few | TRBJ2-2 | - | TRBV7-9 | CASSYKIGELFF | TGTGCCAGCAGTTACAAAATCGGGGAGCTGTTTTTT
- | TRBJ2-1 | TRBD1 | TRBV20-1 | CSAREAAGGYNEQFF | TGCAGTGCTAGGGAGGCGGCAGGGGGCTACAATGAGCAGTTCTTC
- | TRBJ2-1 | - | TRBV7-9 | CASRSGTKNEQFF | TGTGCCAGCAGATCCGGGACAAAAAATGAGCAGTTCTTC
- | TRBJ2-2 | TRBD1 | TRBV10-3 | CAITPGQTGGELFF | TGTGCCATCACCCCGGGACAGACTGGCGGGGAGCTGTTTTTT
- | TRBJ1-6 | - | TRBV12-3/TRBV12-4 | CASSFAQPPLHF | TGTGCCAGCAGTTTCGCGCAGCCACCCCTCCACTTT
few | TRBJ1-4 | - | TRBV7-9 | CASSLASEKLFF | TGTGCCAGCAGCTTAGCTAGTGAAAAACTGTTTTTT
- | TRBJ2-3 | - | TRBV9 | CASSEQTRNTQYF | TGTGCCAGCAGCGAACAAACTAGAAATACGCAGTATTTT
few | TRBJ2-5 | - | TRBV27 | CASRKLGTTETQYF | TGTGCCAGTCGAAAGCTTGGGACAACCGAGACCCAGTACTTC
few | TRBJ2-1 | - | TRBV24-1 | CATSDPGTKEYNEQFF | TGTGCCACCAGTGACCCCGGGACAAAAGAATACAATGAGCAGTTCTTC
once | TRBJ2-5 | - | TRBV24-1 | CATAGGAQETQYF | TGTGCCACCGCTGGCGGGGCACAAGAGACCCAGTACTTC